A selection of T cell receptor beta chains follows, all from one sample in a study of Ad26.COV2.S vaccination and SARS-CoV-2 variants. Only in-frame clones appear in the TCRdb table, and some are missing; sequencing was by immunoSEQ multiplex PCR. This sample has about 350,000 clones, with around 90% found just once. Specimen: peripheral blood, collected in a trial of Ad26.COV2.S vaccine versus placebo. The receptors stem from a person between 18 and 59 years old who received the Ad26.COV2.S COVID-19 vaccine or a placebo. The CDR3 runs from the conserved cysteine through the conserved F or W. A D gene is named only where the DNA matches it firmly. The size entry is marked missing in some rows and otherwise reads once, few, many or a size class.

D	V	size	length	J	DNA	CDR3
TRBD2	TRBV19	.	14	TRBJ2-1	TGTGCCAGTAGTTCTAGCGGGAGAGGGTATGAGCAGTTCTTC	CASSSSGRGYEQFF
.	TRBV19	.	16	TRBJ1-2	TGTGCCAGTAGTATAAGAGGGAGGGGCTTCAACTATGGCTACACCTTC	CASSIRGRGFNYGYTF
TRBD1	TRBV5-4	.	18	TRBJ2-5	TGTGCCAGCAGCTTCGGTCCGGGACAGGGGGCCCACTCGGGGACCCAGTACTTC	CASSFGPGQGAHSGTQYF
.	TRBV11-2	.	16	TRBJ1-6	TGTGCCAGCAGCTTAGATCTCGGGCAGGGTGGTTCACCCCTCCACTTT	CASSLDLGQGGSPLHF
.	TRBV28	once	16	TRBJ1-1	TGTGCCAGCAGAACACAGGGCGCGCGGATGAACACTGAAGCTTTCTTT	CASRTQGARMNTEAFF
TRBD2	TRBV3-1/TRBV3-2	.	15	TRBJ2-3	TGTGCCAGCAGCCAGCCAGCGGGGTATCGGGATACGCAGTATTTT	CASSQPAGYRDTQYF
.	TRBV5-6	.	14	TRBJ2-3	TGTGCCAGCAGCCGTGCAGGGCGAACAGATACGCAGTATTTT	CASSRAGRTDTQYF
.	TRBV5-1	.	14	TRBJ2-1	TGCGCCAGCAGCTCCGGGACCCCACCGAATGAGCAGTTCTTC	CASSSGTPPNEQFF
TRBD2	TRBV9	.	15	TRBJ2-3	TGTGCCAGCAGCGTACCAACTAGCGGGACAGATACGCAGTATTTT	CASSVPTSGTDTQYF
.	TRBV5-4	.	13	TRBJ1-1	TGTGCCAGCAGCTTGAATCGGAACACTGAAGCTTTCTTT	CASSLNRNTEAFF
.	TRBV19	.	18	TRBJ2-3	TGTGCCAGTAGTATCCCCCCAACGGGGCGAAATTACACAGATACGCAGTATTTT	CASSIPPTGRNYTDTQYF
TRBD2	TRBV18	.	16	TRBJ2-5	TGTGCCAGCTCACCAAGGACTAGCGGGGCTCAAGAGACCCAGTACTTC	CASSPRTSGAQETQYF
.	TRBV9	.	14	TRBJ1-3	TGTGCCAGCAGCGTGGGGGGCGGCGGAAACACCATATATTTT	CASSVGGGGNTIYF
TRBD1	TRBV7-9	.	15	TRBJ1-2	TGTGCCAGCAGCCCCCGGACAGGGGTAAACTATGGCTACACCTTC	CASSPRTGVNYGYTF
.	TRBV28	.	16	TRBJ2-7	TGTGCCAGCAGTTTATCCCTGTTGCGGGACCTATACGAGCAGTACTTC	CASSLSLLRDLYEQYF
.	TRBV4-3	once	17	TRBJ2-2	TGCGCCAGCAGCCAAGATCAGACGGGGTCGAACACCGGGGAGCTGTTTTTT	CASSQDQTGSNTGELFF
TRBD1	TRBV14	.	15	TRBJ1-1	TGTGCCAGCAGCCAAATCAGGGGGCCGAACACTGAAGCTTTCTTT	CASSQIRGPNTEAFF
.	TRBV27	.	14	TRBJ2-3	TGTGCCAGCATAGACCTATCTAGCACAGATACGCAGTATTTT	CASIDLSSTDTQYF
TRBD2	TRBV5-4	.	15	TRBJ2-2	TGTGCCAGCACCTCCCCGGGGGGGAACACCGGGGAGCTGTTTTTT	CASTSPGGNTGELFF
.	TRBV11-1	.	13	TRBJ1-3	TGTGCCAGCAGCTTAGGCGGAGGAAACACCATATATTTT	CASSLGGGNTIYF
TRBD1	TRBV7-3	.	15	TRBJ1-1	TGTGCCAGCAGCACCGGGACAGGGGGACACACTGAAGCTTTCTTT	CASSTGTGGHTEAFF
.	TRBV3-1/TRBV3-2	.	16	TRBJ2-3	TGTGCCAGCAGCCAAGATTTAGGAGGGGGCACAGATACGCAGTATTTT	CASSQDLGGGTDTQYF
.	TRBV4-1	few	15	TRBJ1-1	TGCGCCAGCAGCCAAGATTTTAGAGGAAGGACTGAAGCTTTCTTT	CASSQDFRGRTEAFF
.	TRBV7-3	few	13	TRBJ2-7	TGTGCCAGCAGCTTCGACGGACCTCGCGAGCAGTACTTC	CASSFDGPREQYF
.	TRBV7-8	.	19	TRBJ1-5	TGTGCCAGCAGCTTAGCGCAAGGGGCAGCGGGGATTGGCAATCAGCCCCAGCATTTT	CASSLAQGAAGIGNQPQHF
.	TRBV5-6	.	12	TRBJ2-7	TGTGCCAGCAGCAAACAGGGTTACGAGCAGTACTTC	CASSKQGYEQYF
.	TRBV9	.	17	TRBJ1-4	TGTGCCAGCAGCGCCTCCCGGGGGGGGGCAACTAATGAAAAACTGTTTTTT	CASSASRGGATNEKLFF
.	TRBV19	.	15	TRBJ1-5	TGTGCCAGTACCACCTCTGGGCTGACGGCTCAGCCCCAGCATTTT	CASTTSGLTAQPQHF
TRBD1	TRBV15	.	13	TRBJ2-3	TGTGCCACCAGCAGGACAGGGGCAGATACGCAGTATTTT	CATSRTGADTQYF
.	TRBV5-1	.	12	TRBJ1-1	TGCGCCAGCAGCTTGACAGGCACTGAAGCTTTCTTT	CASSLTGTEAFF
.	TRBV2	few	11	TRBJ2-3	TGTGCCAGCACTAGCACAGATACGCAGTATTTT	CASTSTDTQYF
.	TRBV5-4	.	14	TRBJ1-1	TGTGCCAGCAGCTCCTCCCGATCGAACACTGAAGCTTTCTTT	CASSSSRSNTEAFF
.	TRBV25-1	.	13	TRBJ1-1	TGTGCCAGCCGGGGACGGATGAACACTGAAGCTTTCTTT	CASRGRMNTEAFF
TRBD1	TRBV14	.	17	TRBJ1-6	TGTGCCAGCAGACCGGGACAGTCGTATTTTTTGAATTCACCCCTCCACTTT	CASRPGQSYFLNSPLHF
TRBD1	TRBV5-5	.	16	TRBJ2-7	TGTGCCAGCAGCGCCGGGACAGGGTATATTTCCTACGAGCAGTACTTC	CASSAGTGYISYEQYF
.	TRBV7-9	.	14	TRBJ1-1	TGTGCCAGCAGCTTAGGGACACAGAACACTGAAGCTTTCTTT	CASSLGTQNTEAFF
TRBD1	TRBV10-3	.	13	TRBJ2-5	TGTGCCATCAGACCCGACAGGGGGAAGACCCAGTACTTC	CAIRPDRGKTQYF